The entry that follows covers one TCR beta chain sequence. The data were obtained in a study of blood T cell repertoires in COVID-19. Background on the study: Sample material is recorded as cDNA or gDNA derived from T cells, B-cell-depleted T cells, or PBMCs.

Source study methods: Using reference gene primer amplification, nucleated cell counts were estimated. Assay used: immunoSEQ multiplex PCR; TCRdb lists only in-frame clones, some missing. D and trimming come from the DNA, and the V and J calls and clone size come from that table. Of about 180,000 clones detected, 70% to 90% appear once; the ten largest clones hold about 4%. The CDR3 length is 17 residues. The V end was cut by 2 bases, the J end by 1 base, with 16 bases between. Germline V gene sequence: CDR1 SGHVS, CDR2 FNYEAQ. The sample comprised peripheral blood. The chain is built from TRBV7-6 and TRBJ2-3; the D is unclear. This receptor was taken from a woman in her twenties or thirties with acute or convalescent COVID-19. The CDR3 coding sequence is TGTGCCAGCAGCTTAATTTCAGTTTCCGTTGGCACAGATACGCAGTATTTT. This sequence encodes CASSLISVSVGTDTQYF.